This passage covers 25 T cell receptor beta chains from one sample sequenced in a study of T cells in Graves' hyperthyroidism and ophthalmopathy. The investigators amplified TCR beta CDR3 regions from RNA transcripts. In the first-round RT-PCR of the TCR CDR3, the HTBI primer set was used. TCRdb re-derived calls from the multiplex PCR reads in MiXCR, one entry per CDR3 protein. The repertoire holds more than 650,000 distinct CDR3 sequences, with about 14% as singletons. The sequenced material came from blood. The receptors stem from a woman younger than 35 with Graves' hyperthyroidism.

This clonotype was recorded at least ten times. This chain connects TRBV28 to TRBJ1-2; D ambiguous. The germline V gene encodes CDR1 MDHEN and CDR2 SYDVKM. There are 11 residues in the CDR3. V gave up 7 bases and J gave up 4 bases, with 7 bases separating them. This CDR3 is CASTIGYGYTF. CDR3 nucleotides: TGTGCCAGCACCATCGGCTATGGCTACACCTTC.

In its sample, this clonotype was seen many times. The rearrangement uses TRBV12-3 or TRBV12-4 and TRBJ1-5; 7 bases are a match to TRBD1. CDR3 length equals 17 residues. V was pared by 0 bases and J by 0 bases, with 5 bases of the junction left unmatched. The CDR3 nucleotides read TGTGCCAGCAGTTTAGCCGACAGGGTCTATAGCAATCAGCCCCAGCATTTT. It translates to CASSLADRVYSNQPQHF.

In its sample, this clonotype was seen many times. The chain employs TRBV10-2 and TRBJ1-1, with no clear D. Trimming removed 6 bases at V and 4 bases at J, with 12 bases between. This CDR3 is 13 amino acids long. Germline V lookup: CDR1 WSHSY, CDR2 SAAADI. The CDR3 region is CASRERVGTEAFF. The DNA for the CDR3 is TGCGCCAGCAGGGAGAGGGTGGGCACTGAAGCTTTCTTT.

The J gene is TRBJ1-2, the V gene TRBV13; no firm D call. The CDR3 is made up of 15 amino acids. Germline V gives CDR1 PRHDT, CDR2 FYEKMQ (reference sequence). V lost 2 bases and J lost 6, with 16 bases in between. The CDR3 DNA reads TGTGCCAGCAGCTTACGAATAAGCCTACCCAATGGCTACACCTTC. Its translation: CASSLRISLPNGYTF.

This clonotype was recorded many times. The gene calls are TRBV7-2 and TRBJ2-3; 12 nucleotides line up with TRBD2. The ends lost 2 bases at V and 3 bases at J; junction bases unmatched: 12. CDR1 and CDR2 (germline): SGHTA, FQGNSA. This CDR3 comprises 19 residues. CDR3 protein: CASSLRGGRTSGTTDTQYF. The CDR3 DNA follows: TGTGCCAGCAGCTTAAGAGGGGGGAGGACTAGCGGGACTACAGATACGCAGTATTTT.

The chain recombines TRBV20-1 with TRBJ2-7; the D gene could be TRBD1 or TRBD2 (5 bases each). Germline CDR1 is DFQATT and CDR2 is SNEGSKA (reference sequence). The CDR3 spans 13 residues. The germline V and J ends were trimmed by 4 bases and 9 bases, with 19 bases remaining between them. CDR3 DNA sequence: TGCAGTGCTACCCGGGACGGAGTATTGCGGCAGTACTTC. It specifies CSATRDGVLRQYF.

This clonotype was observed many times. This chain uses TRBV7-2 with TRBJ2-7, with unresolved D. The length of the CDR3 is 15 residues. Germline V CDR1 and CDR2: SGHTA, FQGNSA. Trimming left V 5 bases short and J 2 bases short, with 16 bases between. The CDR3 region is CASSERARTPYEQYF. CDR3 DNA sequence: TGTGCCAGCAGCGAAAGGGCCAGGACCCCCTACGAGCAGTACTTC.

This clonotype was counted between two and nine times. V is TRBV4-2 and J is TRBJ2-7; D call uncertain. The CDR3 spans 15 residues. Germline lookup yields CDR1 LGHNA and CDR2 YNFKEQ. Trimming pared 3 bases from V and 2 bases from J, leaving 14 bases between. This chain's CDR3 is CASSQTLQATYEQYF. CDR3 DNA sequence: TGTGCCAGCAGCCAGACCCTGCAGGCGACCTACGAGCAGTACTTC.

This clonotype was counted ten times or more. V is TRBV2 and J is TRBJ2-5, with 7 bases lining up with TRBD1. This CDR3 has 14 amino acids. Germline trimming cut 6 bases from V and 0 bases from J; bases unmatched to any gene: 4. CDR1 SNHLY and CDR2 FYNNEI come from the germline V gene. The CDR3: CASRWDRYQETQYF. In DNA, the CDR3 is TGTGCCAGCAGATGGGACAGATACCAAGAGACCCAGTACTTC.

This clonotype was seen repeatedly, ten times or more. The J gene is TRBJ2-2, the V gene TRBV7-3, with D possibly being TRBD1 (6 bases). Germline loops: CDR1 SGHTA, CDR2 FQGTGA. The CDR3 loop spans 16 amino acids. V gave up 6 bases and J gave up 4 bases, with 18 bases separating them. The CDR3 loop is CASSIQGPIGTGELFF. The CDR3 DNA follows: TGTGCCAGCAGTATACAGGGTCCCATAGGCACCGGGGAGCTGTTTTTT.

This clonotype was seen ten or more times. V and J are TRBV30 and TRBJ2-2; 7 bases are shared with TRBD1. V lost 1 base and J lost 3; bases outside the gene matches: 5. The CDR3 runs 15 residues. Germline V gives CDR1 GTSNPN, CDR2 SVGIG (reference sequence). CDR3 region: CAWSERDRDTGELFF. The CDR3 DNA reads as TGTGCCTGGAGTGAACGCGACAGGGACACCGGGGAGCTGTTTTTT.

This clonotype was observed a few times. This chain links TRBV12-3 or TRBV12-4 with TRBJ2-3; D ambiguous. The V end lost 3 bases, the J end lost 10 bases, and 8 bases lay between the germline ends. The CDR3 extends over 11 amino acids. CDR3 coding DNA: TGTGCCAGCAGTTTGGCCGCCCCGCAGTATTTT. Translation gives CASSLAAPQYF.

This clonotype was seen ten or more times. The chain employs TRBV24-1 and TRBJ1-2; D gene ambiguous. V was shortened by 7 bases and J by 6 bases, with 8 bases between the two germline ends. This CDR3 comprises 11 residues. Germline CDR1 reads KGHDR; CDR2 reads SFDVKD. The CDR3, as DNA: TGTGCCACCAGGGGTGTTGATGGCTACACCTTC. It translates to CATRGVDGYTF.

This clonotype has a count of ten or more. The gene calls are TRBV30 and TRBJ2-5, with 7 bases that match TRBD2. The CDR3 extends over 14 amino acids. The junction had 7 bases not matched to a gene; V was cut back by 5 bases and J by 1 base. Germline V CDR1 and CDR2: GTSNPN, SVGIG (reference sequence). The CDR3 DNA is TGTGCCTGGGGGGAGGGCCTACTCCAAGAGACCCAGTACTTC. Protein sequence: CAWGEGLLQETQYF.

The CDR3 sequence: CASSPKGSGNFPQYF. In DNA, the CDR3 is TGCGCCAGCAGTCCCAAGGGTAGCGGGAATTTTCCCCAGTACTTC. The chain couples TRBV5-1 to TRBJ2-5, with 8 nucleotides matching TRBD2. The CDR3 is made up of 15 amino acids. The J segment lost 9 bases and the V segment lost 5 bases, leaving 15 bases of the junction unmatched. Germline-derived CDR1 and CDR2 are SGHRS and YFSETQ.

This clonotype was found many times. V is TRBV28 and J is TRBJ2-2; 9 bases map to TRBD2. Trimming cost V 1 base and J 1 base; bases outside gene matches: 22. This CDR3 contains 23 residues. In germline, CDR1 is MDHEN, CDR2 SYDVKM. CDR3 DNA sequence: TGTGCCAGCAGTTTATTCTCCCGCACGGTCTTGTGGGCGGGAGGGCGGAACACCGGGGAGCTGTTTTTT. It is translated as CASSLFSRTVLWAGGRNTGELFF.

The chain is built from TRBV4-1 and TRBJ2-7; TRBD1 agrees at 12 bases. Per germline, CDR1 MGHRA and CDR2 YSYEKL. The CDR3 consists of 16 residues. Germline trimming cut 4 bases from V and 4 bases from J; bases unmatched to any gene: 8. The CDR3 region is CASSLGRDRGQYEQYF. CDR3 DNA sequence: TGCGCCAGCAGCCTTGGCCGGGACAGGGGGCAGTACGAGCAGTACTTC.

The sample holds many counts of this clonotype. The CDR3 protein is CASSQGGGINPTDTQYF. The CDR3, as DNA: TGCGCCAGCAGCCAGGGTGGGGGCATAAATCCCACAGATACGCAGTATTTT. The rearrangement joins TRBV10-1 to TRBJ2-3; perhaps TRBD1 as D (6 bases). Germline V CDR1 and CDR2: WNHNN, SYGVQD (reference sequence). The length of the CDR3 is 17 residues. V dropped 6 bases and J dropped 2 bases, with 21 bases sitting between them.

This clonotype was seen ten or more times. The V and J genes are TRBV7-2 and TRBJ2-5, with TRBD2 identical over 7 bases. CDR1 is SGHTA, CDR2 FQGNSA, per germline. Germline trimming cut 1 base from V and 2 bases from J; bases unmatched to any gene: 10. The CDR3 consists of 17 residues. The CDR3 here is CASSLEAGVTIQETQYF. CDR3 DNA sequence: TGTGCCAGCAGCTTAGAGGCGGGGGTTACTATACAAGAGACCCAGTACTTC.

This clonotype has a count of ten or more. This chain connects TRBV11-2 to TRBJ2-7; D possibly uses TRBD1 or TRBD2 (5 bases each). Germline CDR1 reads SGHAT; CDR2 reads FQNNGV. This CDR3 region has 14 residues. Trimming removed 5 bases from V and 2 bases from J, with 13 bases in between. DNA for the CDR3: TGTGCCAGCAGCCCAACAGTGGGGGCCTACGAGCAGTACTTC. The encoded protein is CASSPTVGAYEQYF.

Only a few counts were recorded for this clonotype. The chain is built from TRBV7-2 and TRBJ2-2, with TRBD2 identical over 11 bases. The V gene end was trimmed by 0 bases and the J gene end by 5 bases; junction bases not matched to a gene: 8. CDR1 is SGHTA, CDR2 FQGNSA, per germline. This CDR3 has 18 residues. CDR3 sequence (DNA): TGTGCCAGCAGCTTAGCTATCAGACTAGCGGGAAAGACCGGGGAGCTGTTTTTT. It encodes CASSLAIRLAGKTGELFF.

This clonotype was detected ten times or more. The J gene is TRBJ2-1, the V gene TRBV3-1, with 7 bases aligning to TRBD2. CDR1 is LGHDT, CDR2 YNNKEL, per germline (reference sequence). With 1 base clipped from V and 7 bases from J, the junction kept 7 bases outside the gene matches. The CDR3 has 15 residues. CDR3 amino acids: CASSQVSGTVNEQFF. In DNA form, the CDR3 reads TGTGCCAGCAGCCAAGTCAGCGGGACTGTTAATGAGCAGTTCTTC.

This clonotype was observed at least ten times. The rearrangement links TRBV20-1 to TRBJ1-2; TRBD1 agrees at 7 bases. There are 13 residues in the CDR3. Germline CDR1 reads DFQATT; CDR2 reads SNEGSKA (reference sequence). Unmatched junction bases numbered 3, after V lost 1 base and J lost 4 bases. The DNA of the CDR3 is TGCAGTGCTAGAGGGGGGACAGCCTATGGCTACACCTTC. This encodes CSARGGTAYGYTF.

For this clonotype: A clone one base away is much larger, so this may be a read error. V is TRBV28 and J is TRBJ1-5; D is undetermined. The germline V gene encodes CDR1 MDHEN and CDR2 SYDVKM. Trimming pared 7 bases from V and 1 base from J, leaving 20 bases between. This CDR3 spans 17 amino acids. The CDR3 DNA sequence: TGTGCCAGCAATTCAAGTCGAGAGGTAGGCAGCAATCAGCCCCAGCATTTT. Amino acids: CASNSSREVGSNQPQHF.

This chain uses TRBV12-3 or TRBV12-4 with TRBJ2-7; 8 nucleotides line up with TRBD2. After removal of 3 bases from V and 0 bases from J, the junction contained 4 bases not matched to a gene. This CDR3 contains 15 residues. Written as DNA, the CDR3 is TGTGCCAGCAGTTTCGCGGGGGGCCACTCCTACGAGCAGTACTTC. Encoded protein: CASSFAGGHSYEQYF.